This T cell receptor (beta chain) stems from a study of blood T cell repertoires in COVID-19. Study as a whole: Samples came from the United States, Italy and Spain, spanning acute and convalescent COVID-19. Sample material is recorded as cDNA or gDNA derived from T cells, B-cell-depleted T cells, or PBMCs.

In the authors' workflow: Reference gene primers were amplified, and this amplification served to estimate nucleated cell counts. The method was immunoSEQ multiplex PCR; TCRdb's version includes in-frame clones alone and lacks a portion of them. The V and J calls and clone size were taken over from that table, and D and trimming were inferred from the DNA. The profile shows about 97,000 clones, about 86% of them singletons. Germline V gene lookup returns CDR1 MNHEY and CDR2 SVGAGI. The trim removed 5 bases at V and 2 bases at J, leaving 3 bases unmatched. This CDR3 has 14 residues. The genes are TRBV6-5 and TRBJ1-3; the match to TRBD1 covers 7 bases. This sequence originates from a human donor in a cohort sampled during active COVID-19. Input material: peripheral blood. The CDR3 sequence is CASSPQGAGNTIYF. CDR3 nucleotide sequence: TGTGCCAGCAGTCCTCAGGGGGCTGGAAACACCATATATTTT.